This T cell receptor (beta chain) was obtained from a study of tumor-infiltrating lymphocytes in primary liver carcinoma. The wider study: Staged T1-T3 N0M0, the tumors had sizes that ranged from roughly 4.2 to 10 cm across. Sequenced samples came back with roughly 3.5 to 7.13 million productive TCRbeta reads, and the counts looked alike across tissue types. The study, taken as a whole, reports: Tumor region pairs shared more overlap than did tumor-adjacent and tumor-blood pairs.

Using a constant-region primer together with ProtoScript II reverse transcriptase, TCR beta cDNA was made from 450 to 600 ng of total RNA. A slightly modified ARM-PCR protocol with three nested multiplex PCR rounds produced these TCR beta libraries. Use of TRBV1-TRBV30 forward primers with a C-beta reverse primer characterized the first two PCR rounds, which lasted around 10 cycles each. One entry per CDR3 protein, called by TCRdb with MiXCR from the multiplex PCR reads. In the table there are under 130,000 distinct CDR3 sequences, about four fifths of which are singletons. The roughly 19-32 mg bulk tissue piece was not sorted before simultaneous RNA and DNA extraction. Patients showed chronic HBV infection and an absence of prior treatment. CDR1 SQVTM and CDR2 ANQGSEA come from the germline V gene. This CDR3 contains 16 residues. About this clonotype itself: Its specificity is not known. One end of the junction fails to match germline, which may point to a read error.

This sequence joins TRBV29-1 and TRBJ2-6; the D gene is possibly TRBD1 (6 bases). What was sequenced was liver tumor tissue from sampling region 3. Subset defined: tumor region T3, left-lateral pole. The receptor comes from a man aged 40-50 years with primary liver carcinoma and hepatitis B virus infection. The DNA of the CDR3 is TGCAGTGTCTTCCGGGACACAGACTCTGGGGCTAACGTCCAGACTTTC. It yields the protein CSVFRDTDSGANVQTF.